This passage covers 25 T cell receptor beta chains from one sample sequenced in a study of CD8 T cells in ankylosing spondylitis. TCRdb recomputed calls from the 5' RACE reads with MiXCR, one row per CDR3 protein. The sample lists roughly 250,000 distinct CDR3 sequences, 8% to 9.5% occurring once. Sequencing was done on a sample of blood, either unsorted or a sorted T cell fraction (not recorded which). The receptors here all came from a male donor with ankylosing spondylitis or in good health (not recorded which).

This clonotype was seen repeatedly, ten times or more. The chain combines TRBV12-3 or TRBV12-4 with TRBJ1-1; TRBD1 is a possible D gene (5 bases). The CDR3 length is 12 residues. Trimming removed 5 bases from V and 10 bases from J, with 14 bases in between. As DNA, the CDR3 is TGTGCCAGCAGTGGAACGGGGAGGGGAGCTTTCTTT. Translating it yields CASSGTGRGAFF.

Ten or more counts support this clonotype. The chain employs TRBV3-1 and TRBJ2-2, with D unresolved. The CDR3 loop spans 16 amino acids. V was pared by 1 base and J by 0 bases, with 9 bases between. The germline CDR1 and CDR2 sequences are LGHDT and YNNKEL (reference sequence). CDR3 amino acids: CASSQAPAANTGELFF. The DNA for the CDR3 is TGTGCCAGCAGCCAAGCGCCGGCGGCGAACACCGGGGAGCTGTTTTTT.

This clonotype came up many times. The chain uses TRBV12-3 or TRBV12-4 and TRBJ1-1; no reliable D call. V shed 6 bases and J shed 1 base, with 9 bases lying between them. The CDR3 contains 13 residues. The CDR3 DNA sequence: TGTGCCAGCAGGCCTGACAAGAACACTGAAGCTTTCTTT. Protein product: CASRPDKNTEAFF.

The sample holds many counts of this clonotype. The V gene is TRBV18, the J gene TRBJ2-6, with no clear D. This CDR3 is built from 13 residues. The V gene lost 6 bases and the J gene lost 4 bases, with 7 bases spanning the gap. Germline CDR1 and CDR2: KGHSH and LQKENI. CDR3 residues: CASSTPGANVLTF. Written as DNA, the CDR3 is TGTGCCAGCTCGACTCCCGGGGCCAACGTCCTGACTTTC.

With regard to this clonotype: It may be a read error: a sequence one base away is much more abundant. CDR3 sequence reads: CASRRDIVLSYEQYF. The CDR3 nucleotides read TGCGCCAGCAGACGGGACATCGTCTTGTCCTACGAGCAGTACTTC. V is TRBV5-1 and J is TRBJ2-7, with a possible D match to TRBD1 (6 bases). The V end lost 5 bases, the J end lost 1 base, and 16 bases lay between the germline ends. Per the germline V gene, CDR1 is SGHRS and CDR2 is YFSETQ. The CDR3 extends over 15 amino acids. The variable domain in full, completed from reference TRBV5-1 and TRBJ2-7, reads KAGVTQTPRYLIKTRGQQVTLSCSPISGHRSVSWYQQTPGQGLQFLFEYFSETQRNKGNFPGRFSGRQFSNSRSEMNVSTLELGDSALYLCASRRDIVLSYEQYFGPGTRLTVT.

This clonotype was counted at least ten times. The rearrangement uses TRBV20-1 and TRBJ2-1, with D tentatively TRBD1 (5 bases). The germline gives CDR1 DFQATT, CDR2 SNEGSKA (reference sequence). The ends were cut back, 3 bases at V and 0 bases at J, with 21 bases in the middle. The CDR3 runs to 18 residues. As DNA, the CDR3 is TGCAGTGCTAGGGGTCTGACAGTTTTCCCACACTCCTACAATGAGCAGTTCTTC. Translated: CSARGLTVFPHSYNEQFF.

The sample holds many counts of this clonotype. This chain links TRBV27 with TRBJ2-4; unclear D gene. V lost 5 bases, J lost 1 base, and 3 bases lay in between. The length of the CDR3 is 12 residues. CDR1 and CDR2 (germline): MNHEY, SMNVEV (reference sequence). The CDR3, as DNA: TGTGCCAGCAGTGGGGCCAAAAACATTCAGTACTTC. This codes for CASSGAKNIQYF.

This clonotype showed up many times. The chain combines TRBV4-3 with TRBJ2-1, with a possible D match to TRBD2 (5 bases). The CDR3 spans 14 residues. The V end was cut by 0 bases, the J end by 8 bases, with 11 bases between. Germline V gene lookup returns CDR1 LGHNA and CDR2 YSLEER. This chain's CDR3 is CASSQDSVGDEQFF. Written as DNA, the CDR3 is TGCGCCAGCAGCCAAGATAGCGTAGGCGATGAGCAGTTCTTC.

This clonotype was observed many times. Mismatch with germline at one junction end may stem from a read error. The chain uses TRBV7-7 and TRBJ2-5; D perhaps matches TRBD2 (5 bases). The germline gives CDR1 SSHAT, CDR2 FNYEAQ (reference sequence). The CDR3 consists of 17 residues. For the CDR3, the DNA is TGTGCTAGCAGCTCAGGTCCGGGGAGTCCACGCCAAGAGACCCAGTACTTC. This gives the protein CASSSGPGSPRQETQYF.

This clonotype was detected ten times or more. V is TRBV19 and J is TRBJ2-7, with D possibly being TRBD1 or TRBD2 (5 bases each). Germline V gives CDR1 LNHDA, CDR2 SQIVND (reference sequence). The length of the CDR3 is 14 residues. Trimming cost V 3 bases and J 5 bases, with 14 bases left between them. CDR3 residues: CASSMSGTPHEQYF. DNA of the CDR3: TGTGCCAGTAGTATGTCCGGGACGCCCCACGAGCAGTACTTC.

The chain employs TRBV20-1 and TRBJ1-5; 9 nucleotides agree with TRBD1. This CDR3 has 16 amino acids. The V segment lost 5 bases and the J segment 4 bases; nucleotides outside the gene matches: 12. Germline V gives CDR1 DFQATT, CDR2 SNEGSKA (reference sequence). The CDR3 is CSAQGQGSVINQPQHF. CDR3 DNA: TGCAGTGCTCAGGGACAGGGAAGCGTCATAAATCAGCCCCAGCATTTT.

This clonotype was counted only a few times. The rearrangement links TRBV19 to TRBJ2-1, with a possible D match to TRBD2 (6 bases). Trimming removed 3 bases from V and 3 bases from J, with 12 bases in between. This CDR3 comprises 15 residues. Germline V CDR1 and CDR2: LNHDA, SQIVND (reference sequence). The CDR3 nucleotides are TGTGCCAGTAGTATCTCGGAGGGCCTCTACAATGAGCAGTTCTTC. Translating gives CASSISEGLYNEQFF.

This clonotype was seen ten or more times. The rearrangement uses TRBV12-3 or TRBV12-4 and TRBJ2-7; D unresolved. The ends were cut back, 2 bases at V and 0 bases at J, with 8 bases in the middle. There are 14 residues in the CDR3. The CDR3 region has the DNA TGTGCCAGCAGTTTACTTCTGAGCTCCTACGAGCAGTACTTC. Its protein is CASSLLLSSYEQYF.

A remark on this clonotype: This may be a read error: a much more frequent sequence differs by one nucleotide. The chain is built from TRBV29-1 and TRBJ1-1; perhaps TRBD1 as D (5 bases). The CDR3 spans 12 residues. Germline CDR1 is SQVTM and CDR2 is ANQGSEA. The CDR3: CASGALYTEAFF. CDR3 DNA: TGCGCGTCTGGGGCCCTATACACTGAAGCTTTCTTT.

This clonotype was counted only a few times. The genes are TRBV7-2 and TRBJ2-7, with 9 bases aligning to TRBD1. The CDR3 consists of 14 residues. Germline V gene lookup returns CDR1 SGHTA and CDR2 FQGNSA. J lost 3 bases, V lost 4 bases, and 4 bases had no gene match. The CDR3 DNA follows: TGTGCCAGCAGCTCCTTGACAGGGGGCTACGAGCAGTACTTC. Its translation: CASSSLTGGYEQYF.

This clonotype was seen a handful of times. The V gene is TRBV18, the J gene TRBJ2-5; no reliable D call. Germline CDR1 and CDR2: KGHSH and LQKENI. The V end was cut by 6 bases, the J end by 2 bases, with 10 bases between. The CDR3 runs 13 residues. Here the CDR3 reads CASSGAAQETQYF. CDR3 coding DNA: TGTGCCAGCTCTGGCGCCGCGCAAGAGACCCAGTACTTC. Based on the CDR3 plus reference TRBV18 and TRBJ2-5, the full variable domain is NAGVMQNPRHLVRRRGQEARLRCSPMKGHSHVYWYRQLPEEGLKFMVYLQKENIIDESGMPKERFSAEFPKEGPSILRIQQVVRGDSAAYFCASSGAAQETQYFGPGTRLLVL.

The genes are TRBV10-3 and TRBJ2-7; perhaps TRBD1 as D (6 bases). Germline V gene sequence: CDR1 ENHRY, CDR2 SYGVKD. Trimming pared 0 bases from V and 3 bases from J, leaving 15 bases between. CDR3 length equals 16 residues. The CDR3 protein is CAISESGAPIFYEQYF. The CDR3 region has the DNA TGTGCCATCAGTGAGTCGGGGGCTCCTATCTTCTACGAGCAGTACTTC.

This clonotype has more than one count but fewer than ten. The chain joins TRBV7-3 to TRBJ1-1; the match to TRBD1 covers 8 bases. The CDR3 loop spans 13 amino acids. From germline, CDR1 is SGHTA and CDR2 FQGTGA. V shed 5 bases and J 5 bases; nucleotides not matched to a gene: 4. CDR3 loop: CASSQDRDTEAFF. In nucleotides, the CDR3 is TGTGCCAGCAGCCAGGACAGGGATACTGAAGCTTTCTTT. Full variable domain (remainder filled in from reference TRBV7-3 and TRBJ1-1): GAGVSQTPSNKVTEKGKYVELRCDPISGHTALYWYRQSLGQGPEFLIYFQGTGAADDSGLPNDRFFAVRPEGSVSTLKIQRTERGDSAVYLCASSQDRDTEAFFGQGTRLTVV.

The sample holds many counts of this clonotype. The rearrangement joins TRBV12-3 or TRBV12-4 to TRBJ1-6; perhaps TRBD1 as D (5 bases). There are 15 residues in the CDR3. Trimming pared 6 bases from V and 4 bases from J, leaving 13 bases between. DNA of the CDR3: TGTGCCAGCAGGGCCGGGACCACATATAATTCACCCCTCCACTTT. Protein sequence: CASRAGTTYNSPLHF.

V gene TRBV19 combines with J gene TRBJ1-3, with a tentative D call TRBD1 (6 bases). Germline V gene data show CDR1 as LNHDA and CDR2 as SQIVND (reference sequence). This CDR3 has 13 amino acids. V lost 9 bases and J lost 1, with 10 bases in between. CDR3: CASRDTSGNTIYF. In DNA, the CDR3 is TGTGCCAGCCGGGACACGTCTGGAAACACCATATATTTT.

This clonotype came up many times. The J gene is TRBJ1-1, the V gene TRBV7-8; the D gene is possibly TRBD1 (6 bases). CDR3 length equals 18 residues. V lost 0 bases, J lost 1 base, and 18 bases lay in between. Germline V gene sequence: CDR1 SGHVS, CDR2 FQNEAQ. CDR3 region: CASSLARGWGGQNTEAFF. Here the CDR3 DNA reads TGTGCCAGCAGCTTAGCTAGGGGGTGGGGGGGCCAGAACACTGAAGCTTTCTTT.

This clonotype was picked up many times. This chain connects TRBV7-2 to TRBJ2-7, with D possibly called TRBD1 or TRBD2 (5 bases each). V was clipped by 0 bases and J by 6 bases, with 12 bases between them. Germline CDR1 is SGHTA and CDR2 is FQGNSA. CDR3 size: 14 residues. This CDR3 reads CASSLAGSQGEQYF. CDR3 DNA: TGTGCCAGCAGCTTAGCGGGGAGCCAGGGCGAGCAGTACTTC.

The sample holds a few counts of this clonotype. This chain joins TRBV29-1 and TRBJ2-7; D might be TRBD2 (5 bases). This CDR3 has 17 amino acids. Trimming removed 5 bases from V and 5 bases from J, with 28 bases in between. In germline, CDR1 is SQVTM, CDR2 ANQGSEA. The CDR3 bases are TGCAGCGTTTACGTTTTTAAGGTAGCGAGGCTAGGCCACGAGCAGTACTTC. This gives the protein CSVYVFKVARLGHEQYF.

This clonotype was recorded many times. The rearrangement uses TRBV7-9 and TRBJ2-5, with D unresolved. Between the trimmed V and J ends, which lost 1 base and 5 bases, there was a span of 2 bases. The CDR3 contains 11 residues. Germline-derived CDR1 and CDR2 are SEHNR and FQNEAQ (reference sequence). The CDR3 coding sequence is TGTGCCAGCAGCTTAGTTGAGACCCAGTACTTC. It translates to CASSLVETQYF.

This clonotype was observed a few times. The gene calls are TRBV7-9 and TRBJ2-1; 10 positions match TRBD2. Germline loops: CDR1 SEHNR, CDR2 FQNEAQ (reference sequence). With 1 base clipped from V and 7 bases from J, the junction kept 10 bases outside the gene matches. The CDR3 is made up of 17 amino acids. The CDR3 sequence: CASSLVSLAGAGNEQFF. In DNA form, the CDR3 reads TGTGCCAGCAGCTTAGTTTCCCTAGCGGGAGCCGGTAATGAGCAGTTCTTC.